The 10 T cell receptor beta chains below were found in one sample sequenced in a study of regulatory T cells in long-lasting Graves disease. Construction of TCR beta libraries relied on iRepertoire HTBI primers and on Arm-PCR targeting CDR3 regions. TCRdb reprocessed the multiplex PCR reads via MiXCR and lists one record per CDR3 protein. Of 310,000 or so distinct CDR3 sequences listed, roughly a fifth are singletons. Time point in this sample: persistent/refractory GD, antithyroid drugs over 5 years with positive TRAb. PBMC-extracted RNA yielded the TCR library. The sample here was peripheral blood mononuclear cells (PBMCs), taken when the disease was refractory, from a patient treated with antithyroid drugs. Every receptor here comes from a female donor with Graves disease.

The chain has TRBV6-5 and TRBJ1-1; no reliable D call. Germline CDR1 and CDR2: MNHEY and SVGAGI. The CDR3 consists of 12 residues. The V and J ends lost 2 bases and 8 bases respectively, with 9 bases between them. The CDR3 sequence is CASSYPGREAFF. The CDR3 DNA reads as TGTGCCAGCAGTTACCCCGGGAGGGAAGCTTTCTTT.

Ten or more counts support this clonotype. Here the CDR3 DNA reads TGTGCCACCAGCAGAGAACGTAGACAGGGGAACACTGAAGCTTTCTTT. Its translation is CATSRERRQGNTEAFF. This chain links TRBV15 with TRBJ1-1; 7 positions match TRBD1. Per germline, CDR1 LNHNV and CDR2 YYDKDF (reference sequence). There are 16 residues in the CDR3. The J segment lost 1 base and the V segment lost 0 bases, leaving 5 bases of the junction unmatched.

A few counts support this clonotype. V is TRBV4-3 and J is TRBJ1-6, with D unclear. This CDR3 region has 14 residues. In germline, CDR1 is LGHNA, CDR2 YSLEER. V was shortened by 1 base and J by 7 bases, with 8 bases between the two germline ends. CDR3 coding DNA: TGCGCCAGCAGCCAAGCCAGACTAAATTCACCCCTCCACTTT. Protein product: CASSQARLNSPLHF.

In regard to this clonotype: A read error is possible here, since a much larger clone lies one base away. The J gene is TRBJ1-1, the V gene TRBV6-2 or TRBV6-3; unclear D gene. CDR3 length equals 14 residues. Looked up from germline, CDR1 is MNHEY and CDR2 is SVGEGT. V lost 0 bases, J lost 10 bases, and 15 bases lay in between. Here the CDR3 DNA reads TGTGCCAGCAGTTACTCCCTCAGTCCAGCTGGAGCTTTCTTT. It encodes CASSYSLSPAGAFF.

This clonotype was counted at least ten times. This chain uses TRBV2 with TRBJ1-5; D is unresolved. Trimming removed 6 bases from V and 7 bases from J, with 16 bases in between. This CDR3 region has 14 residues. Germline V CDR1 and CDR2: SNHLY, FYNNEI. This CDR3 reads CASSVDRYGQPQHF. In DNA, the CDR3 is TGTGCCAGCAGCGTTGACCGGTACGGGCAGCCCCAGCATTTT.

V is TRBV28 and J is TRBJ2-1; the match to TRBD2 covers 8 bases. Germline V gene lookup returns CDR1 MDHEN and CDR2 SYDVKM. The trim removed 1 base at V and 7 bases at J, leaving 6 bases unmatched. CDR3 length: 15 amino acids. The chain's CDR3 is CASSLLSGSNNEQFF. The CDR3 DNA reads TGTGCCAGCAGTTTATTGAGCGGGAGTAATAATGAGCAGTTCTTC.

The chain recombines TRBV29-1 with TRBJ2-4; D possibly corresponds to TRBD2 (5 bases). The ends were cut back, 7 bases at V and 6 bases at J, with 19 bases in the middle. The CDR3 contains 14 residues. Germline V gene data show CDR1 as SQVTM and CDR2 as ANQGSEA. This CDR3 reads CSAGTDLLANIQYF. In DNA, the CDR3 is TGCAGCGCCGGAACTGATCTTCTAGCAAACATTCAGTACTTC. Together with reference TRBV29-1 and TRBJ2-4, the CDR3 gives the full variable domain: SAVISQKPSRDICQRGTSLTIQCQVDSQVTMMFWYRQQPGQSLTLIATANQGSEATYESGFVIDKFPISRPNLTFSTLTVSNMSPEDSSIYLCSAGTDLLANIQYFGAGTRLSVL.

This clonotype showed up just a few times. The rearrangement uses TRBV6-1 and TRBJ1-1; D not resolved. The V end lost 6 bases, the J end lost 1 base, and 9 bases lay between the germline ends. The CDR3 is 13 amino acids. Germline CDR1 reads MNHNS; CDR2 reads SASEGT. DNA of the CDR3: TGTGCCAGCAGGGTCGCGGCGAACACTGAAGCTTTCTTT. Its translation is CASRVAANTEAFF.

In nucleotides, the CDR3 is TGTGCCAGCAGTGCTATGACTAGGGGAAATGAGCAGTTCTTC. Protein sequence: CASSAMTRGNEQFF. V is TRBV2 and J is TRBJ2-1; a weak D match, TRBD2 (6 bases). Germline assignment: CDR1 SNHLY and CDR2 FYNNEI. V lost 4 bases and J lost 7, with 14 bases in between. The CDR3 loop spans 14 amino acids.

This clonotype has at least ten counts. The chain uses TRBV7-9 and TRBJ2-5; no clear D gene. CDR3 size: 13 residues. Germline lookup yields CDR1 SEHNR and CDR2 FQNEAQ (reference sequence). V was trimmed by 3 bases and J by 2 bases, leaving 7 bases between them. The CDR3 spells CASSFWGQETQYF. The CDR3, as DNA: TGTGCCAGCAGCTTTTGGGGTCAAGAGACCCAGTACTTC.